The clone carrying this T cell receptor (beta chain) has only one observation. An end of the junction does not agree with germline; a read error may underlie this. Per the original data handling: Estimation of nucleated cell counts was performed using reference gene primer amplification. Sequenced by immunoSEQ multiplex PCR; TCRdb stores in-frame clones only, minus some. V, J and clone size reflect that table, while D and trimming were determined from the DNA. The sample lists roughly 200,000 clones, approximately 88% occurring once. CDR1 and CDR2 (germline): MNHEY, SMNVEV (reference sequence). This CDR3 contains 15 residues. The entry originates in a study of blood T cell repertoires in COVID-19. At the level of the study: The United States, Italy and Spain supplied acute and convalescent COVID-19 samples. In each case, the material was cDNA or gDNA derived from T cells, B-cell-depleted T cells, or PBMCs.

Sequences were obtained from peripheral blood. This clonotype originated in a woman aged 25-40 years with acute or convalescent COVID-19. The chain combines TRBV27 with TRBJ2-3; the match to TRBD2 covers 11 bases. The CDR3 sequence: CATSRLAGYTDTQYF. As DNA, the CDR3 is TGTGCCACCAGTAGACTAGCGGGGTACACAGATACGCAGTATTTT.